This is a list of T cell receptor beta chains from one sample in a study of tumor-infiltrating lymphocytes in oesophageal squamous cell carcinoma. TCRdb called the PCR reads again in MiXCR, with one record for every CDR3 protein. The sample yields fewer than 16,000 distinct CDR3 sequences, 40% to 65% seen once. The specimen was esophageal tumor tissue. These receptors were obtained from a male donor with esophageal squamous cell carcinoma. Both conserved end residues are part of each CDR3. Only part of the rows carry a size: once, few, many, or a class if the clone is expanded.

v_gene	j_gene	abundance	CDR3aa
TRBV7-8	TRBJ2-5	NA	CASSTTGGETQYF
TRBV6-1	TRBJ2-7	NA	CASNGESYEQYF
TRBV19	NA	NA	CASSMGGSRDEQYF
TRBV5-5	TRBJ2-1	many	CASSTISSYNEQFF
TRBV6-1	NA	few	CASRRPSQETQYF
TRBV7-6	TRBJ2-3	NA	CASSTSGGSDTQYF
TRBV7-8	TRBJ2-1	few	CASSSREESEQFF
TRBV7-8	NA	NA	CASSLGAGQVNYEQYF
TRBV19	TRBJ2-1	NA	CASSIGWGSSYNEQFF
TRBV10-3	TRBJ2-7	NA	CAINHGQVQGEQYF
TRBV6-1	TRBJ2-6	NA	CASSPGSSGANVLTF
TRBV6-1	TRBJ2-2	many	CASISDRGLSNTGELFF
TRBV19	TRBJ2-5	few	CASSPGLQETQYF
TRBV7-2	TRBJ2-3	NA	CASSLSHNSDTQYF
TRBV5-1	NA	NA	CASRSDRGNGEQYF
TRBV5-3	TRBJ1-5	once	CARSWGYQPQHF
TRBV10-3	TRBJ2-2	NA	CAISATSGGTGELFF
TRBV7-6	TRBJ2-5	few	CASRPTSGRLQETQYF
TRBV7-2	NA	few	CASSFRDRGNEQYF
TRBV7-2	TRBJ2-4	few	CASSLGQGDNSPLHF
TRBV6-6	TRBJ2-6	NA	CASGGTGSSGANVLTF
TRBV6-1	TRBJ2-7	NA	CASRKRSGDLPYEQYF
TRBV7-2	TRBJ2-3	few	CASSSPGVDTQYF
TRBV6-1	NA	many	CASSESVTSGIRSSYNEQYF
TRBV6-6	TRBJ2-7	NA	CASSYSSGSSYEQYF
TRBV12-3/TRBV12-4	TRBJ1-1	NA	CASSHRYQKNTEAFF
TRBV19	NA	NA	CASSPSTGEETQYF
TRBV10-2	TRBJ1-2	NA	CASMRDSYGYTF
TRBV7-8	TRBJ1-1	few	CASSLEGAIWNTEAFF
TRBV7-2	TRBJ2-3	NA	CASSLELGVGADTQYF
TRBV7-6	TRBJ1-1	few	CASSLVGAGSEAFF
TRBV19	TRBJ1-1	NA	CASSIVVGTEAFF
TRBV7-8	TRBJ2-4	NA	CASSSSLRDVDIQYF
TRBV10-3	TRBJ1-6	NA	CAISATSDTSSYNSPLHF
TRBV7-2	TRBJ1-2	NA	CASSLSSLLYGYTF
TRBV7-3	TRBJ2-5	NA	CASSKGQGAYNEQYF
TRBV7-9	NA	NA	CAQEASGANVLTF
TRBV11-3	NA	few	CASSLFGDEVEQFF
TRBV7-4	TRBJ2-7	once	CATGPLSSYNSPLHF
TRBV12-3/TRBV12-4	TRBJ1-2	NA	CASSSTGFPYGYTF
TRBV7-9	TRBJ2-5	few	CASSLRAEETQYF
TRBV10-1	TRBJ2-1	few	CASSDGGLAGGNEQFF
TRBV19	TRBJ2-5	once	CASSITGVDGEQYF
TRBV7-2	TRBJ2-5	NA	CASLPGRGLARGGETQYF
TRBV7-9	TRBJ2-6	NA	CASSRQGADGANVLTF
TRBV6-6	TRBJ2-7	NA	CASSTQGEQYF
TRBV7-4	TRBJ2-7	NA	CASSPAASGSIGYEQYF
TRBV7-2	TRBJ2-7	NA	CASSLDGSSYNEQYF
TRBV5-8	TRBJ2-6	NA	CASRGTGLSGANVLTF
TRBV7-6	TRBJ2-2	once	CASSSRQGALGELFF
TRBV7-2	NA	few	CASSPRVSYEQYF
TRBV7-3	TRBJ2-1	NA	CASSRRGGGSRNEQFF
TRBV7-2	NA	NA	CASSSNNEQFF
TRBV6-1	TRBJ2-5	NA	CASSTRKAGVFLSAVDEQYF